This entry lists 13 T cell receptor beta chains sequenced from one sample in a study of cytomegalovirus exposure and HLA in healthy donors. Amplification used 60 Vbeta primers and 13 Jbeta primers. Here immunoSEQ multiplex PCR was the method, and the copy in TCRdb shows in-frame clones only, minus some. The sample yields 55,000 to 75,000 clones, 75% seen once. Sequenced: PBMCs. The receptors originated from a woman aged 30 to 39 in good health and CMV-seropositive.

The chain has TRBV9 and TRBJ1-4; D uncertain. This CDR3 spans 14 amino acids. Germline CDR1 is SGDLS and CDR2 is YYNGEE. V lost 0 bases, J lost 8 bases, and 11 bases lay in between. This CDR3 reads CASSVGDPGEKLFF. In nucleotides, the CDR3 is TGTGCCAGCAGCGTAGGTGACCCGGGAGAAAAACTGTTTTTT.

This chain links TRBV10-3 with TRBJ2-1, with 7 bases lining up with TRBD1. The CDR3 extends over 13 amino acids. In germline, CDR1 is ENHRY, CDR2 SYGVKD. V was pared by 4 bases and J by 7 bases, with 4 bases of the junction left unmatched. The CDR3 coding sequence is TGTGCCATCAGTGGGGTACAGGGGAATGAGCAGTTCTTC. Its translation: CAISGVQGNEQFF.

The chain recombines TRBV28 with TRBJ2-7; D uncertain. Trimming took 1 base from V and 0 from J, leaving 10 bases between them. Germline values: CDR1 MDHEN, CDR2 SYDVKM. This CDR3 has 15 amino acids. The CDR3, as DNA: TGTGCCAGCAGTTTATTACGCAGTCCCTCCTACGAGCAGTACTTC. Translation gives CASSLLRSPSYEQYF.

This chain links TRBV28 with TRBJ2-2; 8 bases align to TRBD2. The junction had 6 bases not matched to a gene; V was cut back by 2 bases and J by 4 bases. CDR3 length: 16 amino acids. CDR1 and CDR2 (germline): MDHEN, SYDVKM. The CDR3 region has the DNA TGTGCCAGCAGTTTACCAAGCGGGAGTCTCACCGGGGAGCTGTTTTTT. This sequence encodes CASSLPSGSLTGELFF.

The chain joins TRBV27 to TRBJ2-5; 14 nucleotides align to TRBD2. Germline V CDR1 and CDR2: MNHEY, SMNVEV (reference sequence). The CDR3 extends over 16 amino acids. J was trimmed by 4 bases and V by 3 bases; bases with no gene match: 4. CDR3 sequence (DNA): TGTGCCAGCAGTTTGGATGGACTAGCGGGAGGAGAGACCCAGTACTTC. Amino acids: CASSLDGLAGGETQYF.

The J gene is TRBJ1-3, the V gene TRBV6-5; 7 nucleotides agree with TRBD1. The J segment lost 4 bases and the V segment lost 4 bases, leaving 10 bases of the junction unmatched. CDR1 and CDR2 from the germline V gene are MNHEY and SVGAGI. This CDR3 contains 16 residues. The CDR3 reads CASSLRRDREGNTIYF. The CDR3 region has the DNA TGTGCCAGCAGTTTACGTCGGGACAGAGAAGGAAACACCATATATTTT.

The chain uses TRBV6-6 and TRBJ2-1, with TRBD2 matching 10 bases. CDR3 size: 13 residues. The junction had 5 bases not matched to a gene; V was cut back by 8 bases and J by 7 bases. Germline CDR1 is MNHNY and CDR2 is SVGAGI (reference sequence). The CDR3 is CASGKTSGNEQFF. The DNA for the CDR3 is TGTGCCAGCGGAAAGACTAGCGGGAATGAGCAGTTCTTC.

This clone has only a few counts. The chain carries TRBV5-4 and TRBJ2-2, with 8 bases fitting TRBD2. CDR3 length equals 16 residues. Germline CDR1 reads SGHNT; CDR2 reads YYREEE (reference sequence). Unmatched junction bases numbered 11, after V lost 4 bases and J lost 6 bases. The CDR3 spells CASSPGGSRSPGELFF. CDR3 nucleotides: TGTGCCAGCAGCCCGGGAGGGTCGCGAAGTCCCGGGGAGCTGTTTTTT.

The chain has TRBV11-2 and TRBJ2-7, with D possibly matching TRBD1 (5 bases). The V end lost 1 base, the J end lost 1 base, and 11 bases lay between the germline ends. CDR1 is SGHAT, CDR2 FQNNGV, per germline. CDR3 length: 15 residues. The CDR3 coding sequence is TGTGCCAGCAGCTTAGGCATCACAGGATCCTACGAGCAGTACTTC. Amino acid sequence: CASSLGITGSYEQYF.

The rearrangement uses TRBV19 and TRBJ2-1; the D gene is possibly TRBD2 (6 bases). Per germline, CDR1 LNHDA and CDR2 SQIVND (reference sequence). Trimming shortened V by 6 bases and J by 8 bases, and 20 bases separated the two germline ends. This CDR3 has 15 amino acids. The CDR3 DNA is TGTGCCAGTAGACCCGGAGGGGCGGGATCACATGAGCAGTTCTTC. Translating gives CASRPGGAGSHEQFF.

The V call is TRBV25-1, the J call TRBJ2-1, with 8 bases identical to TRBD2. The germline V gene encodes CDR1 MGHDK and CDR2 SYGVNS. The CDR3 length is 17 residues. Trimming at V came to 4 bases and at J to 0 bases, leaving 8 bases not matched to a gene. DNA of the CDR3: TGTGCCAGCAGTGGACTAAAGCGGGGGAGCTCCTACAATGAGCAGTTCTTC. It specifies CASSGLKRGSSYNEQFF.

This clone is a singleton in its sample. The CDR3 bases are TGTGCCAGCAGTTTATCCGGGCAGGGGTGGAACACTGAAGCTTTCTTT. Its translation is CASSLSGQGWNTEAFF. The chain recombines TRBV28 with TRBJ1-1; TRBD1 might be the D (6 bases). CDR3 length equals 16 residues. V was shortened by 1 base and J by 1 base, with 13 bases between the two germline ends. In germline, CDR1 is MDHEN, CDR2 SYDVKM.

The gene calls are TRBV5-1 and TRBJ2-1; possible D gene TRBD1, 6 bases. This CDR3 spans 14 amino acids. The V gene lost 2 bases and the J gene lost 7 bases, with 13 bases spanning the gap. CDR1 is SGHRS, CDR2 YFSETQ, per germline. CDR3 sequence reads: CASSFPTQGNEQFF. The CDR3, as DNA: TGCGCCAGCAGCTTTCCTACACAGGGAAATGAGCAGTTCTTC.